This T cell receptor (beta chain) originates from a study of blood T cells in healthy people across ages. Study-level information: Through template switching, about one barcoded beta molecule was captured per two T cells, as measured in model experiments.

It was with a sample-barcoded 5' primer and a J-beta primer mix that a second PCR of roughly 6 to 12 cycles was run. Paired-end reads containing CDR3 totaled no fewer than 3 million for each sample. From the 5' RACE reads, TCRdb called clonotypes with MiXCR, one entry per CDR3 protein. In the table there are about 500,000 distinct CDR3 sequences, 24% of which are singletons. The CDR3 is 13 residues long. Germline CDR1 and CDR2: MDHEN and SYDVKM. The V end was cut by 7 bases, the J end by 5 bases, with 13 bases between. The same specimen was also included in a second study, on T cells of mothers and their children. From that paper: Each donor was one of three healthy Caucasian mothers or one of their six children. Both sample barcodes and 2-4 random nucleotides came from the M1S primer of the second PCR.

The sample was blood. This sequence was found in a boy aged 10-17 years in good health. The chain is built from TRBV28 and TRBJ2-3, with no clear D. CDR3 DNA sequence: TGTGCCAGCAACCTGCTTGGGAAAGATACGCAGTATTTT. Its protein product is CASNLLGKDTQYF.